By sample share, the clone carrying this T cell receptor beta chain is medium-sized (0.01 to 0.1%). Each CDR3 protein gets one entry after TCRdb re-called the 5' RACE reads with MiXCR. The sample consists of approximately 9,800 distinct CDR3 sequences, roughly 15% of them appearing once. Treg sorting used a CD4+CD25+CD127-/low gate. Germline CDR1 is SGHRS and CDR2 is YFSETQ. This CDR3 has 13 residues. V was clipped by 0 bases and J by 2 bases, with 5 bases between them. The chain uses TRBV5-1 and TRBJ1-2, with D hard to call. The TCR sequence derives from a female donor with breast cancer. Material: Tregs sorted from blood. CDR3: CASSLELNYGYTF. DNA for the CDR3: TGCGCCAGCAGCTTGGAACTAAACTATGGCTACACCTTC. Variable domain in full (rest from reference TRBV5-1 and TRBJ1-2): KAGVTQTPRYLIKTRGQQVTLSCSPISGHRSVSWYQQTPGQGLQFLFEYFSETQRNKGNFPGRFSGRQFSNSRSEMNVSTLELGDSALYLCASSLELNYGYTFGSGTRLTVV.